This T cell receptor (beta chain) was captured in a study of blood T cell repertoires in COVID-19. Overall study: Acute and convalescent COVID-19 specimens originated in the United States, Italy and Spain.

The study assigned cohorts using participant-reported clinical history. This clone was picked up a small number of times. The CDR3 is made up of 15 amino acids. Looked up from germline, CDR1 is SGHTA and CDR2 is FQGNSA. Trimming stripped 5 bases from V and 7 bases from J, with 21 bases between. TCRdb's copy holds only in-frame clones and misses some; the assay was immunoSEQ multiplex PCR. The sample records fewer than 350,000 clones, about 90% being singletons. This receptor was obtained from a woman aged 18-30 years with acute COVID-19. The rearrangement joins TRBV7-2 to TRBJ2-7, with TRBD1 as a possible D gene (6 bases). The sample was PBMCs or T cells enriched from blood (not recorded which). CDR3 bases: TGTGCCAGCAGCCGTTCCGGGACAACAGCTGGGGAGCAGTACTTC. It yields the protein CASSRSGTTAGEQYF. The variable domain in full, completed from reference TRBV7-2 and TRBJ2-7, reads GAGVSQSPSNKVTEKGKDVELRCDPISGHTALYWYRQSLGQGLEFLIYFQGNSAPDKSGLPSDRFSAERTGGSVSTLTIQRTQQEDSAVYLCASSRSGTTAGEQYFGPGTRLTVT.